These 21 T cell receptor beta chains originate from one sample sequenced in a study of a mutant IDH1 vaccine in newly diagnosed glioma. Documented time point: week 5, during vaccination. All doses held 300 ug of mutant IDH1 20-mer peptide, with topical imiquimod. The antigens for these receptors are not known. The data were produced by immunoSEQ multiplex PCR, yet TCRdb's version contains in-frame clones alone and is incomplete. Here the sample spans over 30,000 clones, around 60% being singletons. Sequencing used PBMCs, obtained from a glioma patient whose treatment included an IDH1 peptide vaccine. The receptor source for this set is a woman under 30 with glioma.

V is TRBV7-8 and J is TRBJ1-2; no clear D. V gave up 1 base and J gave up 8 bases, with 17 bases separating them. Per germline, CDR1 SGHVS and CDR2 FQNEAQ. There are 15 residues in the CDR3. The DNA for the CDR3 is TGTGCCAGCAGCTTAGTTACGGCCAGCGGCGGGGGCTACACCTTC. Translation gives CASSLVTASGGGYTF.

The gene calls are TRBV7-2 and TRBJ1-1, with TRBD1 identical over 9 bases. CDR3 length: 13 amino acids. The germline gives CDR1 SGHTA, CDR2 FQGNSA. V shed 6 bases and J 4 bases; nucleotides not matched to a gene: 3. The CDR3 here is CASRKTGGTEAFF. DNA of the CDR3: TGTGCCAGCAGAAAGACAGGGGGCACTGAAGCTTTCTTT.

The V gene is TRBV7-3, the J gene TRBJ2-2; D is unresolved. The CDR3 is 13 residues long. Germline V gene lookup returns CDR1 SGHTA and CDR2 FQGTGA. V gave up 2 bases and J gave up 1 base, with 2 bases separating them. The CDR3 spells CASSLGNTGELFF. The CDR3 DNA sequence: TGTGCCAGCAGCTTAGGGAACACCGGGGAGCTGTTTTTT.

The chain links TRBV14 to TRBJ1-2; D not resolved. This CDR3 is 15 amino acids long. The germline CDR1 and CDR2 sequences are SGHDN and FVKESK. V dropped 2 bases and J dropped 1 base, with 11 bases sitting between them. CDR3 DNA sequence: TGTGCCAGCAGCCAACACTACGGAAATAACTATGGCTACACCTTC. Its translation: CASSQHYGNNYGYTF.

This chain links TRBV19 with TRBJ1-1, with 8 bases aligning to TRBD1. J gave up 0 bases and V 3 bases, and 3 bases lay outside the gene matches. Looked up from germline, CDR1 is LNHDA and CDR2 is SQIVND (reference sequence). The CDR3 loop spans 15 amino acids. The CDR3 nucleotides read TGTGCCAGTAGTATTGCGGACAGGGTGAACACTGAAGCTTTCTTT. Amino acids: CASSIADRVNTEAFF.

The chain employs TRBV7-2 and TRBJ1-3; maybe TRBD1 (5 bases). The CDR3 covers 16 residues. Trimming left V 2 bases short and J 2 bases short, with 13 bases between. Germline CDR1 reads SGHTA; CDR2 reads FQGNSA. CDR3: CASSLQGRVAGNTIYF. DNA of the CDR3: TGTGCCAGCAGCTTACAGGGAAGAGTGGCTGGAAACACCATATATTTT.

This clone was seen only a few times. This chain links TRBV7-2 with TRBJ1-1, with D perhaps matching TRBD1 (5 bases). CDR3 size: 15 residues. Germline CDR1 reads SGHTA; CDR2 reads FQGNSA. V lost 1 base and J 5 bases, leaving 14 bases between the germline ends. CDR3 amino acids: CASSLESGAGTEAFF. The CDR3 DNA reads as TGTGCCAGCAGCTTAGAATCCGGGGCGGGGACTGAAGCTTTCTTT.

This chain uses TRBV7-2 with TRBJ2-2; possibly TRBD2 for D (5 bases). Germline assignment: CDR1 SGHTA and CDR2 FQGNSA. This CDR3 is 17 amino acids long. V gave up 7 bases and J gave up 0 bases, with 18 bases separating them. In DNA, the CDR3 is TGTGCCAGCATCAGGACTGCTGCATCCACGAACACCGGGGAGCTGTTTTTT. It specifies CASIRTAASTNTGELFF.

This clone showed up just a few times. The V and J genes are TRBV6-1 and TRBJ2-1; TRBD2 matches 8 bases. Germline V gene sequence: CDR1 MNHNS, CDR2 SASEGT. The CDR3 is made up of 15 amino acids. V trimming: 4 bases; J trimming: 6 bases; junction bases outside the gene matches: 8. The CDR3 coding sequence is TGTGCCAGCAGTGCTTCCGGGACTAGGGTCAATGAGCAGTTCTTC. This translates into CASSASGTRVNEQFF.

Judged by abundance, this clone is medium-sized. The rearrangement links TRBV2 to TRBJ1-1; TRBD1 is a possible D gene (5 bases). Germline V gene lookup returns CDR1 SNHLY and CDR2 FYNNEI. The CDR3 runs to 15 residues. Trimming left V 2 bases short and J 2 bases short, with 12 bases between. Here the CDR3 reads CASSEPGTVNTEAFF. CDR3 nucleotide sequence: TGTGCCAGCAGTGAACCCGGGACGGTAAACACTGAAGCTTTCTTT.

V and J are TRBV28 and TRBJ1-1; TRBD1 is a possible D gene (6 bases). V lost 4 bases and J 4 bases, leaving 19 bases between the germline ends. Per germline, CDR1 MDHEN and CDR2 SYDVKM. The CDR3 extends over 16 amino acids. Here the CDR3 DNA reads TGTGCCAGCAGTTCTTGGGCGGGGGGCGCGGCCACTGAAGCTTTCTTT. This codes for CASSSWAGGAATEAFF.

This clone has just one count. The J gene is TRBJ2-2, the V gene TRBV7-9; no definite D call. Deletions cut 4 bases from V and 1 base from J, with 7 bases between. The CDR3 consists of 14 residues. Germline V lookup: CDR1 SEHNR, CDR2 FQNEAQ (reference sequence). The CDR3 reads CASSSEWNTGELFF. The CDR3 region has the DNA TGTGCCAGCAGCTCTGAGTGGAACACCGGGGAGCTGTTTTTT.

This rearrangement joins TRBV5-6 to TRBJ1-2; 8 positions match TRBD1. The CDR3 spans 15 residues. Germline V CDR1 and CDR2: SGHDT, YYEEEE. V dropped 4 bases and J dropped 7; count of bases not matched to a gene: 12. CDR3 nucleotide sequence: TGTGCCAGCAGCCCCGACACAGGGGGGGTAGGTGGCTACACCTTC. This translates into CASSPDTGGVGGYTF. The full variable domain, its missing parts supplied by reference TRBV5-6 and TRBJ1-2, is DAGVTQSPTHLIKTRGQQVTLRCSPKSGHDTVSWYQQALGQGPQFIFQYYEEEERQRGNFPDRFSGHQFPNYSSELNVNALLLGDSALYLCASSPDTGGVGGYTFGSGTRLTVV.

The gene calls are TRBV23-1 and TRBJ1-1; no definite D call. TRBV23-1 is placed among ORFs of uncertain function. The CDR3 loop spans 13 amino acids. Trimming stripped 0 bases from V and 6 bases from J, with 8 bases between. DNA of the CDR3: TGCGCCAGCAGTCAATCGGTTGGGGCTGAAGCTTTCTTT. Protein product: CASSQSVGAEAFF.

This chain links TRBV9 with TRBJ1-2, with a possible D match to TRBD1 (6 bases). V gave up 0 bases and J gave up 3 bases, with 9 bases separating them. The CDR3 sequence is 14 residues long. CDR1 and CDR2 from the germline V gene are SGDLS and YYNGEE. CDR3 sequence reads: CASSVVAGDYGYTF. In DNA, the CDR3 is TGTGCCAGCAGCGTAGTCGCAGGGGACTATGGCTACACCTTC.

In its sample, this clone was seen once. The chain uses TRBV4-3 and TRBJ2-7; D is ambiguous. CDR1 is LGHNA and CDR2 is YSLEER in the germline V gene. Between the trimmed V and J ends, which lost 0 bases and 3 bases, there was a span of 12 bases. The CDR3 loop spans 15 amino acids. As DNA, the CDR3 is TGCGCCAGCAGCCAAGATTGGTCGGGTCTCTACGAGCAGTACTTC. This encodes CASSQDWSGLYEQYF.

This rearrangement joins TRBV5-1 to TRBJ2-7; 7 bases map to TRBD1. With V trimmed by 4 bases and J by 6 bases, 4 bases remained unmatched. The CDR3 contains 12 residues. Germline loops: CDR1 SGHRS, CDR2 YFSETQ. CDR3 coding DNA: TGCGCCAGCAGCACACAGGGGTTCGAGCAGTACTTC. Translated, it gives CASSTQGFEQYF.

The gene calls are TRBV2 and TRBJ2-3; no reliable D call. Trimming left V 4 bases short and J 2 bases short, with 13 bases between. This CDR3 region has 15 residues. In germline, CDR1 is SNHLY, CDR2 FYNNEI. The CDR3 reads CASSVDFLSTDTQYF. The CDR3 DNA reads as TGTGCCAGCAGTGTCGACTTTCTGTCCACAGATACGCAGTATTTT.

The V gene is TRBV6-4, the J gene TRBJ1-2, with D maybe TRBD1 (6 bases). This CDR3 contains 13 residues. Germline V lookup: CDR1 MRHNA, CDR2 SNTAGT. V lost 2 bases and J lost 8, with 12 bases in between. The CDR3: CASSDGGGAGYTF. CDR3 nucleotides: TGTGCCAGCAGTGACGGGGGGGGCGCGGGCTACACCTTC.

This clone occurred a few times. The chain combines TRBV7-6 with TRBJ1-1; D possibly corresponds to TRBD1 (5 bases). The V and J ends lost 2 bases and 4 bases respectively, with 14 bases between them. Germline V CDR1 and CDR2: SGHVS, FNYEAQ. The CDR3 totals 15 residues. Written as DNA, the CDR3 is TGTGCCAGCAGCTTAAACCGGGACGGAATCACTGAAGCTTTCTTT. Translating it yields CASSLNRDGITEAFF.

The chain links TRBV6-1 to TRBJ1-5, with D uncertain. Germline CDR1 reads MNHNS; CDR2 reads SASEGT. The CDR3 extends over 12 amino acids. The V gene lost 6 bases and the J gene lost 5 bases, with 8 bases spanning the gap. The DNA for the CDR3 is TGTGCCAGCAGCAGGCGGGATCAGCCCCAGCATTTT. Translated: CASSRRDQPQHF.